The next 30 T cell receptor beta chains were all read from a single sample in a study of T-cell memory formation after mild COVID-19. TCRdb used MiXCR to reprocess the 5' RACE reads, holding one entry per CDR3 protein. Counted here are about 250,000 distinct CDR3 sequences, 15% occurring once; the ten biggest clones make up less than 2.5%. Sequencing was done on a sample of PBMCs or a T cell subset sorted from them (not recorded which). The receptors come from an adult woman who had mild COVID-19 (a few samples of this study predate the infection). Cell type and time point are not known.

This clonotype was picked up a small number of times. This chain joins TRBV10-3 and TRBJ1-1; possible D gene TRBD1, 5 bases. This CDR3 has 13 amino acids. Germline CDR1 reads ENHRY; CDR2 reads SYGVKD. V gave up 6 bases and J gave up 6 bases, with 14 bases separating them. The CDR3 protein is CAIRGTATAEAFF. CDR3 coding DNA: TGTGCCATCAGGGGGACCGCGACTGCTGAAGCTTTCTTT.

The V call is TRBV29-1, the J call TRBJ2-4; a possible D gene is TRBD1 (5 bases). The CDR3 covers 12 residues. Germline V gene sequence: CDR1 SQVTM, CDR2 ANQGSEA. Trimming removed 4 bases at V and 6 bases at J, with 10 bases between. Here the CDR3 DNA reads TGCAGCGTTGCCAGGGAACGAAACATTCAGTACTTC. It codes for CSVARERNIQYF. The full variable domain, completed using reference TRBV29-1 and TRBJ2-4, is SAVISQKPSRDICQRGTSLTIQCQVDSQVTMMFWYRQQPGQSLTLIATANQGSEATYESGFVIDKFPISRPNLTFSTLTVSNMSPEDSSIYLCSVARERNIQYFGAGTRLSVL.

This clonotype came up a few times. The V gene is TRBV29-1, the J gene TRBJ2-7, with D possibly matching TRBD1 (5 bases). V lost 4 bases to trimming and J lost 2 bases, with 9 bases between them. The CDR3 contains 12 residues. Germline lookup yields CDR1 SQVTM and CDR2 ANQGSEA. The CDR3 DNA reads TGCAGCGTTGGTGCGGACACCTACGAGCAGTACTTC. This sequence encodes CSVGADTYEQYF.

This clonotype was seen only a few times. The chain's CDR3 is CASSVVKTGSAHGYTF. The DNA of the CDR3 is TGTGCCAGCAGCGTAGTTAAAACAGGGAGCGCACATGGCTACACCTTC. V usage is TRBV9 and J usage is TRBJ1-2; D possibly corresponds to TRBD1 (6 bases). V dropped 0 bases and J dropped 6 bases, with 18 bases sitting between them. CDR3 length equals 16 residues. The germline CDR1 and CDR2 sequences are SGDLS and YYNGEE.

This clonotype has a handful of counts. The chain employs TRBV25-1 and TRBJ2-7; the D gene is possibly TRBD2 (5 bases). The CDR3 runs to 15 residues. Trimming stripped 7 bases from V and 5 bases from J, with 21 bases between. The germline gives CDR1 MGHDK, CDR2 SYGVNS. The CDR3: CASMPAGIEPHEQYF. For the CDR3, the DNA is TGTGCCAGCATGCCGGCCGGGATCGAGCCCCACGAGCAGTACTTC.

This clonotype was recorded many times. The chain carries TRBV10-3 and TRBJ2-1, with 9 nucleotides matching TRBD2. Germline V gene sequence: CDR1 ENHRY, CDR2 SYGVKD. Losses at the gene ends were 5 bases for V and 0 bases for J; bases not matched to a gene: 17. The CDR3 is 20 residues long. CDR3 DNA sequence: TGTGCCATCAGTTTCTCCGAGCCTGGACTAGCGCGGAGCTCCTACAATGAGCAGTTCTTC. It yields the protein CAISFSEPGLARSSYNEQFF.

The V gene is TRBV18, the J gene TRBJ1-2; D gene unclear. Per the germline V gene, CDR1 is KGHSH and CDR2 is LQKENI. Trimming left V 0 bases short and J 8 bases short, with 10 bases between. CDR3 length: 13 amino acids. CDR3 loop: CASSPPGMYGYTF. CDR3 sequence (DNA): TGTGCCAGCTCACCACCGGGGATGTACGGCTACACCTTC.

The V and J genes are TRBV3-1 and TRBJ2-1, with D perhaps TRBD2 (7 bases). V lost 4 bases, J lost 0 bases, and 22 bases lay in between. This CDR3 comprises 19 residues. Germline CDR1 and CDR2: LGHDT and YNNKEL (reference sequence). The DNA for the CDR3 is TGTGCCAGCAGCCGCGCCGCGGGGGCTAGCGGCGTCTCCTACAATGAGCAGTTCTTC. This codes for CASSRAAGASGVSYNEQFF.

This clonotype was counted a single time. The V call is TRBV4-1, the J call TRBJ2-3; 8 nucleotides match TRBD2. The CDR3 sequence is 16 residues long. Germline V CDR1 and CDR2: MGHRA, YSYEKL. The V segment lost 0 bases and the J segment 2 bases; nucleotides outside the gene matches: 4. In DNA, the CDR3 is TGCGCCAGCAGCCAAGAGTTAGCGGGGACCACAGATACGCAGTATTTT. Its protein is CASSQELAGTTDTQYF.

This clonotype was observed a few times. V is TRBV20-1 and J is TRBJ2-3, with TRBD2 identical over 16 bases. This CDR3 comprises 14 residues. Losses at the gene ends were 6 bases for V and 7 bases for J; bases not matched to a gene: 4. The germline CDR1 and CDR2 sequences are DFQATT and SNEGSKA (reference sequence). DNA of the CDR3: TGCAGTGCCGGGACTAGCGGGGGGGCAAATACGCAGTATTTT. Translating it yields CSAGTSGGANTQYF.

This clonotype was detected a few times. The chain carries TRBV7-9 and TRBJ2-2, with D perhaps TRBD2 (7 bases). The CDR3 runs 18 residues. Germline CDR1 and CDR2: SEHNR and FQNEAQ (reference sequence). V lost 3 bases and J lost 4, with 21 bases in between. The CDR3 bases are TGTGCCAGCAGCTTTTGGGGCACAGGGAGGGCCGGCACCGGGGAGCTGTTTTTT. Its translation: CASSFWGTGRAGTGELFF. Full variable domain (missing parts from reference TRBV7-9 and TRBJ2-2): DTGVSQNPRHKITKRGQNVTFRCDPISEHNRLYWYRQTLGQGPEFLTYFQNEAQLEKSRLLSDRFSAERPKGSFSTLEIQRTEQGDSAMYLCASSFWGTGRAGTGELFFGEGSRLTVL.

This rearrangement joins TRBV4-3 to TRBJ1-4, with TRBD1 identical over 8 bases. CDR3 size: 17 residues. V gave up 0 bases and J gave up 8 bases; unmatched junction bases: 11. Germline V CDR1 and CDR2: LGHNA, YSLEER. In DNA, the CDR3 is TGCGCCAGCAGCCAAGAAGCCGGGACAGGTCTTCTCGAAAAACTGTTTTTT. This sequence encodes CASSQEAGTGLLEKLFF.

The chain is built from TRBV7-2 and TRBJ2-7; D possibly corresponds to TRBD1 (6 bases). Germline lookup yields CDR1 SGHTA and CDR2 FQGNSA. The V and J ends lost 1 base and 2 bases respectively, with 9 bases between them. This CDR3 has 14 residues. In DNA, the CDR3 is TGTGCCAGCAGCTTAGGACAGGCCCCCTACGAGCAGTACTTC. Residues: CASSLGQAPYEQYF.

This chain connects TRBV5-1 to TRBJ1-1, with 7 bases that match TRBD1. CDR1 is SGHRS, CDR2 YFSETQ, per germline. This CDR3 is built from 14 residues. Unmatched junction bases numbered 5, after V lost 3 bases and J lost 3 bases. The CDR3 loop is CASSSGQPDTEAFF. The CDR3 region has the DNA TGCGCCAGCAGCTCGGGACAGCCGGACACTGAAGCTTTCTTT. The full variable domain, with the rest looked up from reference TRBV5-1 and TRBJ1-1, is KAGVTQTPRYLIKTRGQQVTLSCSPISGHRSVSWYQQTPGQGLQFLFEYFSETQRNKGNFPGRFSGRQFSNSRSEMNVSTLELGDSALYLCASSSGQPDTEAFFGQGTRLTVV.

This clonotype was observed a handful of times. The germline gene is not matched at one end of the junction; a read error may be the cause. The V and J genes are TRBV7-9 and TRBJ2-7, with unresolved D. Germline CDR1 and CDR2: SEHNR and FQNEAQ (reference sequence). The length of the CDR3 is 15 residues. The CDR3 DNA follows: TGTGCCAGCAGCTTAGATTATGCTCCCTCCAACGAGCAGTACTTC. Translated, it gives CASSLDYAPSNEQYF. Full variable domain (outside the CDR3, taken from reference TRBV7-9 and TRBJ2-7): DTGVSQNPRHKITKRGQNVTFRCDPISEHNRLYWYRQTLGQGPEFLTYFQNEAQLEKSRLLSDRFSAERPKGSFSTLEIQRTEQGDSAMYLCASSLDYAPSNEQYFGPGTRLTVT.

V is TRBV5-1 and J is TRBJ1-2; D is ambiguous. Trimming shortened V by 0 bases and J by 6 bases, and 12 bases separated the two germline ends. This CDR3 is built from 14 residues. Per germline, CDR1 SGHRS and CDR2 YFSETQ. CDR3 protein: CASSLAGVGNGYTF. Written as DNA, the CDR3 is TGCGCCAGCAGCTTGGCCGGAGTGGGAAATGGCTACACCTTC.

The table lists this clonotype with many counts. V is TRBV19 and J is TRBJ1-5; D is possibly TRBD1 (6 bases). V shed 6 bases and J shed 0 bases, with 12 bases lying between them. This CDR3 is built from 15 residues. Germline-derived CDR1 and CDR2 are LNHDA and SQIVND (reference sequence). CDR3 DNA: TGTGCCAGTAGAAGGGACACCGTTAGCAATCAGCCCCAGCATTTT. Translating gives CASRRDTVSNQPQHF.

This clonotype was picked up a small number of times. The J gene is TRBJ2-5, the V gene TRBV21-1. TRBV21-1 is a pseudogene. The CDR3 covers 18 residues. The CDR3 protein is CASSSTLDGKKIQETQYF. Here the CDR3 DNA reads TGTGCCAGCAGCTCCACCTTGGACGGAAAAAAAATACAAGAGACCCAGTACTTC.

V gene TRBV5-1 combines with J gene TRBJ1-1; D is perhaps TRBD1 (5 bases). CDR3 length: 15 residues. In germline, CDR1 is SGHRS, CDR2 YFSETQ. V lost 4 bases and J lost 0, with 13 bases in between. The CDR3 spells CASSLGTIMNTEAFF. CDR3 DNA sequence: TGCGCCAGCAGCCTGGGGACCATCATGAACACTGAAGCTTTCTTT.

CDR3 sequence reads: CASSFNSGGVNEQYF. The CDR3, as DNA: TGTGCCAGCAGTTTTAACAGCGGGGGGGTGAACGAGCAGTACTTC. The chain links TRBV12-3 or TRBV12-4 to TRBJ2-7; 10 bases fit TRBD2. The CDR3 is 15 residues long. The ends lost 3 bases at V and 5 bases at J; junction bases unmatched: 7.

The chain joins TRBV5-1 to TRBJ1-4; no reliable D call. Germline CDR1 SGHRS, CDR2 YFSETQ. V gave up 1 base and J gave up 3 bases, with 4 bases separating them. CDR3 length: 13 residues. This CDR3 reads CASSLLANEKLFF. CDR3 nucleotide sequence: TGCGCCAGCAGCTTGTTAGCTAATGAAAAACTGTTTTTT.

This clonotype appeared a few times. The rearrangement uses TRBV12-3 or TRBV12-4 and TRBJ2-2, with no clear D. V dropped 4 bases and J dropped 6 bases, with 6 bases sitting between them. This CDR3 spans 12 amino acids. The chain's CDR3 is CASSWSAGELFF. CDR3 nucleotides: TGTGCCAGCAGTTGGAGCGCCGGGGAGCTGTTTTTT.

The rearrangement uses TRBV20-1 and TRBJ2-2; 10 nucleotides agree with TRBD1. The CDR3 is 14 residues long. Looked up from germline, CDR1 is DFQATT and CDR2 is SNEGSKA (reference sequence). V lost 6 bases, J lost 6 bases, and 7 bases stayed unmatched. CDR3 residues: CSAPGQGSPGELFF. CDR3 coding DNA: TGCAGTGCCCCGGGACAGGGGTCCCCCGGGGAGCTGTTTTTT.

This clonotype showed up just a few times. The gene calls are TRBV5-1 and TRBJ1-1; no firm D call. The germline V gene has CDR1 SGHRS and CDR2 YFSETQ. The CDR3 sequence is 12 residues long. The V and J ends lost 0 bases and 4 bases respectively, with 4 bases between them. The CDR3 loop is CASSLVATEAFF. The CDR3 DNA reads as TGCGCCAGCAGCTTGGTTGCCACTGAAGCTTTCTTT.

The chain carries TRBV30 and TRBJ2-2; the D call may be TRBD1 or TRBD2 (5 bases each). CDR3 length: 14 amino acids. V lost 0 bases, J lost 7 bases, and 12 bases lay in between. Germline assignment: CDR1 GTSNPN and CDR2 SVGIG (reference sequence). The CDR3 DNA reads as TGTGCCTGGAGTGTACGAGGGGCAGGCGGGGAGCTGTTTTTT. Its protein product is CAWSVRGAGGELFF.

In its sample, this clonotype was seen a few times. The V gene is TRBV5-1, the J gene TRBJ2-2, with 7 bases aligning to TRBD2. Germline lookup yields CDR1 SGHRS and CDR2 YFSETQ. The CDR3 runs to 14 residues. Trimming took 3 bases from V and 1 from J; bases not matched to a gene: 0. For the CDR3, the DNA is TGCGCCAGCAGCTGGGAGGGGAACACCGGGGAGCTGTTTTTT. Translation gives CASSWEGNTGELFF.

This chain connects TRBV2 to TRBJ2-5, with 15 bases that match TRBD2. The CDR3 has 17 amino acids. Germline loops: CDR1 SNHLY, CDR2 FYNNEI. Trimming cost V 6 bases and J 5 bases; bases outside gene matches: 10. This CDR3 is CASSPGTSGGPGETQYF. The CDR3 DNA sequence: TGTGCCAGCAGCCCTGGGACTAGCGGGGGGCCGGGGGAGACCCAGTACTTC.

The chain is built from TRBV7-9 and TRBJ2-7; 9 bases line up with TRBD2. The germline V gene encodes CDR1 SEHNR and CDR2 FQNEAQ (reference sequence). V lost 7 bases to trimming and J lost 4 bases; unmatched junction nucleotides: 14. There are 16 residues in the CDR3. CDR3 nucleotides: TGTGCCAGCATCCCCCCACGCGGACTAGCGCCTTACGAGCAGTACTTC. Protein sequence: CASIPPRGLAPYEQYF.

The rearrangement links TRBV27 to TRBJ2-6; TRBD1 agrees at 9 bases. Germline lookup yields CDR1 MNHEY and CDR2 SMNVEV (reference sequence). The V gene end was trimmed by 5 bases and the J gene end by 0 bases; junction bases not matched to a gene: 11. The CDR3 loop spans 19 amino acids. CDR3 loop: CASSVTGGQGPSGANVLTF. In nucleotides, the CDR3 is TGTGCCAGCAGTGTCACCGGGGGACAGGGCCCCTCTGGGGCCAACGTCCTGACTTTC. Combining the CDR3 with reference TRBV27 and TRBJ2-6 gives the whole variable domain EAQVTQNPRYLITVTGKKLTVTCSQNMNHEYMSWYRQDPGLGLRQIYYSMNVEVTDKGDVPEGYKVSRKEKRNFPLILESPSPNQTSLYFCASSVTGGQGPSGANVLTFGAGSRLTVL.

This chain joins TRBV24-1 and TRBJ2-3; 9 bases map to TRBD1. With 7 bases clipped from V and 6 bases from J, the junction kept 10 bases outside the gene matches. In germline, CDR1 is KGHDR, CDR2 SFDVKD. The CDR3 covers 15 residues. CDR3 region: CATRGQGSSLDTQYF. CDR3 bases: TGTGCCACCAGGGGACAGGGAAGCTCCTTGGATACGCAGTATTTT.